These T cell receptor beta chains were read from a single sample in a study of cytomegalovirus exposure and HLA in healthy donors. TCRdb keeps only in-frame clones here, not all; method: immunoSEQ multiplex PCR. The top ten clones hold around 4.9% of a sample with 150,000 to 200,000 clones, about four fifths of them seen once. The source material was PBMCs. All receptors derive from a man between 18 and 29 years old in good health and CMV-seronegative. Both conserved end residues are part of each CDR3. A D gene is named only where the DNA matches it firmly. The size field is filled for only some rows; it gives once, few, many or a size class.

v_gene	abundance	j_gene	d_gene	CDR3aa	CDR3nt
TRBV6-1	-	TRBJ2-1	TRBD1	CASSDEFRTGINEQFF	TGTGCCAGCAGTGACGAATTTAGGACAGGCATCAATGAGCAGTTCTTC
TRBV11-3	-	TRBJ2-1	TRBD2	CASSSTVLAGHNEQFF	TGTGCCAGCAGCTCCACAGTACTAGCGGGACACAATGAGCAGTTCTTC
TRBV28	few	TRBJ2-3	TRBD2	CASVPPGLLRDTQYF	TGTGCCAGCGTTCCGCCGGGACTACTCCGGGATACGCAGTATTTT
TRBV29-1	-	TRBJ1-1	-	CSAEGSAGDTEAFF	TGCAGCGCCGAGGGTAGTGCGGGGGACACTGAAGCTTTCTTT
TRBV19	-	TRBJ2-3	-	CASSTYPTDTQYF	TGTGCCAGTAGTACCTACCCCACAGATACGCAGTATTTT
TRBV10-2	few	TRBJ1-4	-	CASAMRAGWEKLFF	TGCGCCAGCGCGATGAGGGCTGGATGGGAAAAACTGTTTTTT
TRBV7-3	-	TRBJ1-6	TRBD1	CASSMTGRGNSPLHF	TGTGCCAGCAGCATGACAGGGCGTGGTAATTCACCCCTCCACTTT
TRBV5-1	-	TRBJ2-3	TRBD2	CASRTSGASTDTQYF	TGCGCCAGCAGGACTAGCGGGGCTAGCACAGATACGCAGTATTTT
TRBV2	-	TRBJ2-3	-	CASRSGPTTDTQYF	TGTGCCAGCAGGAGCGGGCCCACCACAGATACGCAGTATTTT
TRBV11-1	few	TRBJ1-4	-	CASSGDWNEKLFF	TGTGCCAGCAGCGGGGACTGGAATGAAAAACTGTTTTTT
TRBV5-1	many	TRBJ2-1	TRBD2	CASSSRERSYNEQFF	TGCGCCAGCAGCTCGCGGGAGAGGTCCTACAATGAGCAGTTCTTC
TRBV25-1	-	TRBJ1-1	TRBD1	CASSEDRVGGSEAFF	TGTGCCAGCAGTGAGGACAGGGTTGGGGGGTCTGAAGCTTTCTTT
TRBV7-9	-	TRBJ2-2	-	CASSSGYTGELFF	TGTGCCAGCAGCTCAGGGTACACCGGGGAGCTGTTTTTT
TRBV7-8	-	TRBJ2-3	-	CASSYLVAGLGDTQYF	TGTGCCAGCAGTTACCTCGTGGCGGGGTTGGGAGATACGCAGTATTTT
TRBV9	-	TRBJ2-2	-	CASSPQGDPNTGELFF	TGTGCCAGCAGTCCACAGGGAGATCCGAACACCGGGGAGCTGTTTTTT
TRBV6-5	-	TRBJ1-2	TRBD1	CASRSADRVYGYTF	TGTGCCAGCAGGTCCGCCGACAGGGTCTATGGCTACACCTTC
TRBV7-2	-	TRBJ2-7	-	CASSQGNSYEVKYF	TGTGCCAGCAGTCAGGGCAACTCCTACGAGGTGAAATACTTC
TRBV5-1	-	TRBJ2-6	TRBD1	CASGTGSSGANVLTF	TGCGCCAGCGGGACAGGGAGCTCTGGGGCCAACGTCCTGACTTTC
TRBV2	-	TRBJ1-2	TRBD1	CASSEGQGYGYTF	TGTGCCAGCAGTGAAGGACAGGGGTATGGCTACACCTTC
TRBV7-9	once	TRBJ1-6	-	CASSLSQGLSYNSPLHF	TGTGCCAGCAGCTTAAGCCAGGGGCTCTCCTATAATTCACCCCTCCACTTT
TRBV19	-	TRBJ2-1	TRBD1	CASSILRGQGLNEQFF	TGTGCCAGTAGTATTTTACGGGGACAGGGGCTCAATGAGCAGTTCTTC
TRBV5-6	few	TRBJ2-2	-	CASSPTWQGNAGELFF	TGTGCCAGCAGCCCTACCTGGCAGGGTAACGCCGGGGAGCTGTTTTTT
TRBV15	-	TRBJ2-1	TRBD2	CATSRPGRTLLSYNEQFF	TGTGCCACCAGCAGACCCGGGAGGACACTTCTCTCCTACAATGAGCAGTTCTTC
TRBV7-8	once	TRBJ2-3	TRBD2	CASSFPVSGVSTDTQYF	TGTGCCAGCAGCTTCCCGGTCAGCGGGGTTAGCACAGATACGCAGTATTTT
TRBV19	-	TRBJ2-1	TRBD2	CASSIVTSGGFYNEQFF	TGTGCCAGTAGTATCGTGACTAGCGGGGGGTTCTACAATGAGCAGTTCTTC
TRBV4-1	-	TRBJ2-7	-	CASSQETAIPLYEQYF	TGCGCCAGCAGCCAAGAGACAGCCATACCCCTCTACGAGCAGTACTTC
TRBV7-9	-	TRBJ2-1	TRBD2	CASSLALAGGPGSYNEQFF	TGTGCCAGCAGCTTAGCACTAGCGGGGGGGCCTGGCTCCTACAATGAGCAGTTCTTC
TRBV9	-	TRBJ2-5	-	CASSVGNRDQETQYF	TGTGCCAGCAGCGTAGGTAACAGAGACCAAGAGACCCAGTACTTC
TRBV7-2	-	TRBJ2-7	-	CASSLGRGYEQYF	TGTGCCAGCAGCTTAGGCAGGGGTTACGAGCAGTACTTC
TRBV5-1	-	TRBJ2-7	-	CASRYRATYEQYF	TGCGCCAGCCGGTACAGGGCCACCTACGAGCAGTACTTC
TRBV9	-	TRBJ2-7	TRBD2	CASSVGGTSGREYEQYF	TGTGCCAGCAGCGTAGGAGGGACTAGCGGGAGGGAGTACGAGCAGTACTTC
TRBV27	once	TRBJ1-5	TRBD1	CASSLAGQGNQPQHF	TGTGCCAGCAGTTTAGCAGGACAGGGAAACCAGCCCCAGCATTTT
TRBV27	-	TRBJ2-7	TRBD1	CASSSRTGERYEQYF	TGTGCCAGCAGTTCCCGGACAGGGGAGAGGTACGAGCAGTACTTC
TRBV4-1	few	TRBJ2-1	-	CASSPPRGEQFF	TGCGCCAGCAGCCCCCCTAGGGGCGAGCAGTTCTTC
TRBV4-1	few	TRBJ1-4	-	CASSPWAELATNEKLFF	TGCGCCAGCAGCCCATGGGCAGAGCTTGCAACTAATGAAAAACTGTTTTTT
TRBV7-3	-	TRBJ2-2	-	CASSSFSGTGELFF	TGTGCCAGCAGCTCCTTTAGTGGCACCGGGGAGCTGTTTTTT
TRBV11-2	-	TRBJ2-1	-	CASSSRLSRPPHNEQFF	TGTGCCAGCAGCAGTAGACTTTCCAGACCCCCCCACAATGAGCAGTTCTTC
TRBV28	-	TRBJ1-5	-	CASSFVRKDQPQHF	TGTGCCAGCAGTTTTGTGAGGAAGGATCAGCCCCAGCATTTT